One and the same sample provided the 25 T cell receptor beta chains below, sequenced in a study of blood T cell repertoires in COVID-19. The table came from immunoSEQ multiplex PCR; TCRdb's copy has only in-frame clones and leaves some out. The sample has nearly 250,000 clones, about 82% seen once. The sample taken for sequencing was PBMCs or T cells enriched from blood (not recorded which). The receptor source for this set is a woman aged 50 to 60 who had recovered from COVID-19.

CDR3 nucleotide sequence: TGTGCCAGCAGCTTAAAGAAACTAGCGGGAACAGAGACCCAGTACTTC. This codes for CASSLKKLAGTETQYF. The rearrangement joins TRBV7-2 to TRBJ2-5; TRBD2 agrees at 10 bases. This CDR3 spans 16 amino acids. The J segment lost 4 bases and the V segment lost 2 bases, leaving 7 bases of the junction unmatched. Germline CDR1 reads SGHTA; CDR2 reads FQGNSA.

The V gene is TRBV5-1, the J gene TRBJ2-1, with 9 bases matching TRBD1. The J segment lost 6 bases and the V segment lost 0 bases, leaving 1 base of the junction unmatched. CDR1 is SGHRS, CDR2 YFSETQ, per germline. The CDR3 sequence is 14 residues long. The CDR3, as DNA: TGCGCCAGCAGCTTGGACAGGGGGCGCAATGAGCAGTTCTTC. Its protein product is CASSLDRGRNEQFF.

This clone was observed a single time. The J gene is TRBJ1-5, the V gene TRBV19; maybe TRBD1 (6 bases). V lost 7 bases to trimming and J lost 4 bases, with 14 bases between them. CDR3 length: 14 residues. Germline loops: CDR1 LNHDA, CDR2 SQIVND (reference sequence). The CDR3 sequence: CASTIRDTNQPQHF. The DNA of the CDR3 is TGTGCCAGTACCATACGGGACACAAATCAGCCCCAGCATTTT.

The chain employs TRBV11-2 and TRBJ2-6; the D gene is possibly TRBD1 (6 bases). Germline-derived CDR1 and CDR2 are SGHAT and FQNNGV. V was trimmed by 4 bases and J by 0 bases, leaving 16 bases between them. The CDR3 sequence is 18 residues long. The CDR3 DNA is TGTGCCAGCAGCTCCAGGGACACCCTTTTCTCTGGGGCCAACGTCCTGACTTTC. Residues: CASSSRDTLFSGANVLTF.

This chain joins TRBV28 and TRBJ1-4; D remains unclear. V lost 6 bases and J lost 10, with 6 bases in between. Germline V CDR1 and CDR2: MDHEN, SYDVKM. This CDR3 has 10 residues. The CDR3: CASRGGKLFF. The CDR3 region has the DNA TGTGCCAGCAGAGGAGGAAAACTGTTTTTT.

With regard to this clone: At one end the junction does not follow the germline gene, possibly because of a read error. The chain links TRBV24-1 to TRBJ1-5, with D tentatively TRBD1 (6 bases). The CDR3 has 13 residues. Germline CDR1 is KGHDR and CDR2 is SFDVKD. The CDR3, as DNA: TGTGCTACCAGCGGGGGGGCTTGGCAGCCCCAGCATTTT. Its protein is CATSGGAWQPQHF.

This chain connects TRBV6-5 to TRBJ1-3; TRBD1 might be the D (5 bases). Germline CDR1 MNHEY, CDR2 SVGAGI. V lost 8 bases to trimming and J lost 8 bases, with 13 bases between them. The CDR3 has 12 amino acids. CDR3 residues: CASRDLEDTIYF. The CDR3 DNA follows: TGTGCCAGCCGGGACTTGGAAGACACCATATATTTT.

The chain has TRBV30 and TRBJ2-1; TRBD2 aligns across 10 bases. After removal of 1 base from V and 3 bases from J, the junction contained 6 bases not matched to a gene. The CDR3 spans 16 residues. Germline loops: CDR1 GTSNPN, CDR2 SVGIG (reference sequence). CDR3 bases: TGTGCCTGGAGTGCGTTAGCGGGGGGCTACTACAATGAGCAGTTCTTC. Amino acids: CAWSALAGGYYNEQFF.

This chain uses TRBV3-1 (or the pseudogene TRBV3-2) with TRBJ1-5, with a possible D match to TRBD1 (6 bases). Germline CDR1 LGHDT, CDR2 YNNKEL (reference sequence). V was trimmed by 0 bases and J by 7 bases, leaving 13 bases between them. The CDR3 totals 15 residues. The CDR3 region is CASSQEGPGDQPQHF. CDR3 coding DNA: TGTGCCAGCAGCCAAGAGGGTCCAGGGGACCAGCCCCAGCATTTT.

Points on this clone: A read error may account for a junction end that differs from germline. The rearrangement uses TRBV6-1 and TRBJ1-6; D possibly corresponds to TRBD1 (6 bases). This CDR3 region has 15 residues. Germline V gives CDR1 MNHNS, CDR2 SASEGT. This CDR3 is CASREGTGTSSPLHF. The CDR3 region has the DNA TGTGCCAGCAGAGAAGGAACAGGGACCAGTTCACCCCTCCACTTT.

This clone was seen a single time. This chain connects TRBV30 to TRBJ2-1; 8 nucleotides align to TRBD2. The CDR3 is made up of 18 amino acids. Germline V gene lookup returns CDR1 GTSNPN and CDR2 SVGIG (reference sequence). V lost 2 bases, J lost 0 bases, and 12 bases stayed unmatched. CDR3 in amino acids: CAWSPRSGIIRSYNEQFF. The DNA of the CDR3 is TGTGCCTGGAGTCCACGTAGCGGGATCATCCGCTCCTACAATGAGCAGTTCTTC.

V usage is TRBV2 and J usage is TRBJ2-5, with D possibly TRBD1 on 6 matching bases. The CDR3 loop spans 16 amino acids. The germline V gene encodes CDR1 SNHLY and CDR2 FYNNEI. The V end lost 3 bases, the J end lost 9 bases, and 23 bases lay between the germline ends. CDR3 bases: TGTGCCAGCAGTGATCCCTCAGATCGGGACACCCAGCCCCAGTACTTC. Amino acids: CASSDPSDRDTQPQYF.

The chain employs TRBV19 and TRBJ2-3, with TRBD2 matching 11 bases. The CDR3 spans 15 residues. With V trimmed by 3 bases and J by 3 bases, 2 bases remained unmatched. Germline CDR1 is LNHDA and CDR2 is SQIVND (reference sequence). This CDR3 reads CASSMGLAATDTQYF. CDR3 DNA: TGTGCCAGTAGTATGGGACTAGCGGCTACAGATACGCAGTATTTT.

On this clone: One end of the junction fails to match germline, which may point to a read error. The chain is built from TRBV7-7 and TRBJ2-3; 12 bases fit TRBD2. The germline V gene encodes CDR1 SSHAT and CDR2 FNYEAQ (reference sequence). The CDR3 is made up of 16 amino acids. CDR3 nucleotides: TGTGCTAGCAGCCCCGGGGGCCTAGCGGGAGGGGATACGCAGTATTTT. Translated: CASSPGGLAGGDTQYF.

This clone was picked up one time. V usage is TRBV4-3 and J usage is TRBJ2-3; 10 nucleotides align to TRBD2. V lost 4 bases, J lost 0 bases, and 4 bases stayed unmatched. Germline CDR1 LGHNA, CDR2 YSLEER. The CDR3 totals 16 residues. Here the CDR3 reads CASSPRLAGSTDTQYF. The CDR3 DNA sequence: TGCGCCAGCAGCCCTCGACTAGCGGGTAGCACAGATACGCAGTATTTT.

The chain employs TRBV5-4 and TRBJ2-5; 13 bases match TRBD2. V shed 4 bases and J 5 bases; nucleotides not matched to a gene: 8. Germline CDR1 reads SGHNT; CDR2 reads YYREEE (reference sequence). The CDR3 has 16 amino acids. This CDR3 reads CASSPGTSGVWETQYF. Here the CDR3 DNA reads TGTGCCAGCAGCCCGGGGACTAGCGGGGTTTGGGAGACCCAGTACTTC.

The chain recombines TRBV13 with TRBJ2-1; D is unclear. CDR1 and CDR2 (germline): PRHDT, FYEKMQ (reference sequence). V was pared by 1 base and J by 3 bases, with 7 bases between. The length of the CDR3 is 14 residues. Written as DNA, the CDR3 is TGTGCCAGCAGCTTAGAATTTTACTACAATGAGCAGTTCTTC. It codes for CASSLEFYYNEQFF.

The chain couples TRBV11-3 to TRBJ2-2, with D perhaps matching TRBD2 (6 bases). The length of the CDR3 is 15 residues. Germline V lookup: CDR1 SGHNT, CDR2 YENEEA. Trimming pared 1 base from V and 4 bases from J, leaving 10 bases between. CDR3 residues: CASSLVAGTTGELFF. For the CDR3, the DNA is TGTGCCAGCAGCTTAGTGGCGGGAACCACCGGGGAGCTGTTTTTT.

The chain uses TRBV2 and TRBJ1-1, with 7 bases identical to TRBD1. Germline-derived CDR1 and CDR2 are SNHLY and FYNNEI. The J segment lost 4 bases and the V segment lost 3 bases, leaving 5 bases of the junction unmatched. The length of the CDR3 is 14 residues. The chain's CDR3 is CASSEGQGVTEAFF. The CDR3 DNA is TGTGCCAGCAGTGAGGGGCAGGGGGTCACTGAAGCTTTCTTT.

The V and J genes are TRBV19 and TRBJ1-5, with D maybe TRBD1 (5 bases). The ends were cut back, 3 bases at V and 7 bases at J, with 13 bases in the middle. The CDR3 totals 14 residues. Germline values: CDR1 LNHDA, CDR2 SQIVND (reference sequence). DNA of the CDR3: TGTGCCAGTAGTATCGACAGTGGTGGGCAGCCCCAGCATTTT. It specifies CASSIDSGGQPQHF.

The chain recombines TRBV11-2 with TRBJ1-1, with no clear D. Germline assignment: CDR1 SGHAT and CDR2 FQNNGV. CDR3 length equals 18 residues. The V and J ends lost 2 bases and 2 bases respectively, with 21 bases between them. This CDR3 reads CASSLTGPVRSRNTEAFF. CDR3 nucleotide sequence: TGTGCCAGCAGCTTAACTGGCCCAGTGCGGTCGAGAAACACTGAAGCTTTCTTT.

This chain connects TRBV4-3 to TRBJ2-1, with D possibly matching TRBD1 (6 bases). The CDR3 loop spans 15 amino acids. Per germline, CDR1 LGHNA and CDR2 YSLEER. Trimming removed 1 base from V and 3 bases from J, with 10 bases in between. In DNA form, the CDR3 reads TGCGCCAGCAGCCAAGCAGGGGTAGGCTACAATGAGCAGTTCTTC. This gives the protein CASSQAGVGYNEQFF.

The chain recombines TRBV6-5 with TRBJ1-5; D might be TRBD1 (5 bases). This CDR3 has 14 amino acids. V lost 0 bases and J lost 4, with 7 bases in between. Per germline, CDR1 MNHEY and CDR2 SVGAGI. The CDR3 sequence is CASSYSGGNQPQHF. The DNA of the CDR3 is TGTGCCAGCAGTTACTCCGGGGGTAATCAGCCCCAGCATTTT.

The rearrangement uses TRBV11-3 and TRBJ2-1; TRBD1 aligns across 7 bases. The V gene end was trimmed by 4 bases and the J gene end by 8 bases; junction bases not matched to a gene: 8. In germline, CDR1 is SGHNT, CDR2 YENEEA. CDR3 length equals 14 residues. Written as DNA, the CDR3 is TGTGCCAGCAGCTCCTTGGACAGGATTGATGAGCAGTTCTTC. This encodes CASSSLDRIDEQFF. Together with reference TRBV11-3 and TRBJ2-1, the CDR3 gives the full variable domain: EAGVVQSPRYKIIEKKQPVAFWCNPISGHNTLYWYLQNLGQGPELLIRYENEEAVDDSQLPKDRFSAERLKGVDSTLKIQPAELGDSAVYLCASSSLDRIDEQFFGPGTRLTVL.

V usage is TRBV5-6 and J usage is TRBJ2-3, with 9 positions matching TRBD1. Germline V gene data show CDR1 as SGHDT and CDR2 as YYEEEE. The CDR3 extends over 16 amino acids. The V segment lost 4 bases and the J segment 3 bases; nucleotides outside the gene matches: 9. CDR3 in amino acids: CASSPMGQGRTDTQYF. CDR3 nucleotide sequence: TGTGCCAGCAGCCCCATGGGACAGGGCCGAACAGATACGCAGTATTTT.